The clone carrying this T cell receptor (beta chain) has a handful of counts. V lost 5 bases and J lost 4; bases outside the gene matches: 6. This CDR3 has 14 amino acids. Germline V gives CDR1 SNHLY, CDR2 FYNNEI. The data were produced by immunoSEQ multiplex PCR, yet TCRdb's version contains in-frame clones alone and is incomplete. Of approximately 150,000 clones detected, 80% appear once; the ten largest clones hold 4.5% to 7.5%. The entry originates in a study of blood T cell repertoires in COVID-19. Sequencing input: PBMCs or T cells enriched from blood (not recorded which). The receptor's source is a man aged 40-49 years who had recovered from COVID-19. The V gene is TRBV2, the J gene TRBJ2-3, with 7 positions matching TRBD2. CDR3 amino acids: CASSSFAGADTQYF. CDR3 nucleotide sequence: TGTGCCAGCAGTTCATTTGCGGGGGCAGATACGCAGTATTTT.